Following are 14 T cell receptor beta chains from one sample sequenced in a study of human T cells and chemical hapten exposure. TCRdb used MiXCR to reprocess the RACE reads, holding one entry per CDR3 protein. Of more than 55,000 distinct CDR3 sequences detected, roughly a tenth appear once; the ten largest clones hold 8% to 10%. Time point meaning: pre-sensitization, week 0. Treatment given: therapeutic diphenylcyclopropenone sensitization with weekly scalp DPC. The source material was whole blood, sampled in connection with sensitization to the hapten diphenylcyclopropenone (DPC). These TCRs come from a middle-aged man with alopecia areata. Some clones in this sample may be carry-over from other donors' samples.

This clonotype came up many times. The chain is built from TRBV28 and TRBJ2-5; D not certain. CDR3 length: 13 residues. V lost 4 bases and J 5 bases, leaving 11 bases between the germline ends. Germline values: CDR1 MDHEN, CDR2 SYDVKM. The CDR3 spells CASSSVARETQYF. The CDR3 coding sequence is TGTGCCAGCAGTTCCGTAGCCCGGGAGACCCAGTACTTC.

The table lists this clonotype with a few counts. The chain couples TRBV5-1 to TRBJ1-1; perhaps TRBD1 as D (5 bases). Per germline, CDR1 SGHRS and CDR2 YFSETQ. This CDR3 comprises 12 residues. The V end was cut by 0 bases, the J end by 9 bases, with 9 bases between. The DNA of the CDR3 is TGCGCCAGCAGCTTGGGGGCAGGGAAAGCTTTCTTT. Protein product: CASSLGAGKAFF.

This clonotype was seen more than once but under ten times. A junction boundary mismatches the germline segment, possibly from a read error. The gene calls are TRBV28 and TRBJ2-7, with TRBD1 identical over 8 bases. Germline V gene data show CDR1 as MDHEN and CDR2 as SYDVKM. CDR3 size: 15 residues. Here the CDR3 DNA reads TGTGCCAGCAGATTATCCGGGACAGGCTCCTACGAGCAGTACTTC. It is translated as CASRLSGTGSYEQYF.

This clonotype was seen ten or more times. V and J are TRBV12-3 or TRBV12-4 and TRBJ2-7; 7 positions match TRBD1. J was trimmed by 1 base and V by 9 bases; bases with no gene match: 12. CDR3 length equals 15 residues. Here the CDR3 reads CASGDSGDPSYEQYF. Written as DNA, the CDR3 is TGTGCCAGTGGGGACAGTGGCGATCCTTCCTACGAGCAGTACTTC.

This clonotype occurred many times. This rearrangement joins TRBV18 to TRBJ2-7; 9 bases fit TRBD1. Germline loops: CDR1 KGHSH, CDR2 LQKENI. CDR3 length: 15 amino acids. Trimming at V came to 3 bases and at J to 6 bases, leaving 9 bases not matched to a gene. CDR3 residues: CASSPPGGQGSEQYF. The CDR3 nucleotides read TGTGCCAGCTCACCTCCTGGGGGACAGGGATCCGAGCAGTACTTC.

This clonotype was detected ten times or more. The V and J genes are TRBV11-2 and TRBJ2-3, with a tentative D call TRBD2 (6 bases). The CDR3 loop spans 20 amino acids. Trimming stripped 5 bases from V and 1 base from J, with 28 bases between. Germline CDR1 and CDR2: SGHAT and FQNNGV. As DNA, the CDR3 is TGTGCCAGCAGCCGATCGGGACTCCAGCTATCCACGGATCGCACAGATACGCAGTATTTT. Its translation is CASSRSGLQLSTDRTDTQYF.

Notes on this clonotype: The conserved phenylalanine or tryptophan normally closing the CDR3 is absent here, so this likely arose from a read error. The CDR3 DNA follows: TGTGCCAGCAGCTTGCAGAGTGGGACTGAAGCTTTCTCT. Protein sequence: CASSLQSGTEAFS. The chain carries TRBV5-8 and TRBJ1-1; unclear D gene. The germline V gene encodes CDR1 SGHTS and CDR2 YDEGEE. Trimming pared 1 base from V and 5 bases from J, leaving 9 bases between. The CDR3 contains 13 residues.

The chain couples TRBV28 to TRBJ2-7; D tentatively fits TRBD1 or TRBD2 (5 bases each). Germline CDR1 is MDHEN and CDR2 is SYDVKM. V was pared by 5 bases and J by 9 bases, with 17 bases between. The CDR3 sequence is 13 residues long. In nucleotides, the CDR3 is TGTGCCAGCAGTACAACGGGACCCCACGGGCAGTACTTC. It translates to CASSTTGPHGQYF. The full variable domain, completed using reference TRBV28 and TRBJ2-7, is DVKVTQSSRYLVKRTGEKVFLECVQDMDHENMFWYRQDPGLGLRLIYFSYDVKMKEKGDIPEGYSVSREKKERFSLILESASTNQTSMYLCASSTTGPHGQYFGPGTRLTVT.

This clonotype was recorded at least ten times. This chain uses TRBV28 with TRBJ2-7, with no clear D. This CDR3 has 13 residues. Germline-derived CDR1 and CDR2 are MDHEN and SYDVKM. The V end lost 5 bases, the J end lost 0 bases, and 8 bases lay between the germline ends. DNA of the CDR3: TGTGCCAGCAGTCGCCCAGGCTCCTACGAGCAGTACTTC. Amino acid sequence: CASSRPGSYEQYF.

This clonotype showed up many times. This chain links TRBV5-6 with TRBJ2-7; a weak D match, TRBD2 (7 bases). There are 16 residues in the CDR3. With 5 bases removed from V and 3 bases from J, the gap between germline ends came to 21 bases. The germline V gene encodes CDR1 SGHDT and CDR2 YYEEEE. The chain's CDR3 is CASRPSRRGAYYEQYF. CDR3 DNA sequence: TGTGCCAGCAGGCCCTCCCGACGGGGGGCATACTACGAGCAGTACTTC.

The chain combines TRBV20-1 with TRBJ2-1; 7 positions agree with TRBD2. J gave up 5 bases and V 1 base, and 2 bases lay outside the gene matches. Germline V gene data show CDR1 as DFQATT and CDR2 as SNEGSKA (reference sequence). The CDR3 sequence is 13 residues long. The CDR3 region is CSARVRGDNEQFF. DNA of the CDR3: TGCAGTGCTAGAGTTCGGGGGGACAATGAGCAGTTCTTC.

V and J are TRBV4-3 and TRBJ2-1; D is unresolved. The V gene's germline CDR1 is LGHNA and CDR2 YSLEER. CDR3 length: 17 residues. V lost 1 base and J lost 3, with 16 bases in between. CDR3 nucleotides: TGCGCCAGCAGCCAAGTTCTAGAGCGACTTCTCTACAATGAGCAGTTCTTC. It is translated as CASSQVLERLLYNEQFF.

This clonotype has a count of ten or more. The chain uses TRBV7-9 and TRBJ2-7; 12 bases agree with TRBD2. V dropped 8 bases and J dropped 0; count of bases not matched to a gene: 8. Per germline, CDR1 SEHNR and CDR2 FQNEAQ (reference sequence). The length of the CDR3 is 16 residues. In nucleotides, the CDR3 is TGTGCCAGCCAGACTAGCGGGAGTTCGAGCTCCTACGAGCAGTACTTC. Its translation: CASQTSGSSSSYEQYF.

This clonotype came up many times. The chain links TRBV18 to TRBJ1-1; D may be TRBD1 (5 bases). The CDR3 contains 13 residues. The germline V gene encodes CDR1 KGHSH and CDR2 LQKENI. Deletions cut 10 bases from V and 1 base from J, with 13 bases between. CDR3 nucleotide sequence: TGTGCCACTCAAGGGACCTCGAACACTGAAGCTTTCTTT. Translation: CATQGTSNTEAFF.